This is a list of T cell receptor beta chains from one sample in a study of blood T cells in healthy people across ages. Each CDR3 protein gets one entry after TCRdb re-called the 5' RACE reads with MiXCR. The sample contains around 800,000 distinct CDR3 sequences, about 42% of which appear only once. The sample taken for sequencing was blood. The receptors were gathered from a man between 60 and 75 years old in good health. The CDR3 runs from the conserved cysteine through the conserved F or W. A D gene is named only where the DNA matches it firmly. Size is stated for part of the rows, as once, few or many counts, or as a class when the clone is expanded.

size: NA
J: TRBJ2-5
D: TRBD2
V: TRBV20-1
CDR3: CSAMAGGAFETQYF
DNA: TGCAGTGCTATGGCGGGGGGGGCGTTTGAGACCCAGTACTTC

size: few
J: TRBJ2-1
D: TRBD1
V: TRBV7-2
CDR3: CASSSLKTGSNEQFF
DNA: TGTGCCAGCAGCTCTTTAAAGACAGGGTCCAATGAGCAGTTCTTC

size: many
J: TRBJ2-7
D: TRBD1
V: TRBV7-2
CDR3: CASSLVVWDSAYEQYF
DNA: TGTGCCAGCAGCTTAGTGGTTTGGGACAGTGCCTACGAGCAGTACTTC

size: NA
J: TRBJ1-2
D: TRBD1
V: TRBV7-2
CDR3: CASSSTGVYGYTF
DNA: TGTGCCAGCAGCTCCACAGGGGTCTATGGCTACACCTTC

size: NA
J: TRBJ1-4
D: NA
V: TRBV4-3
CDR3: CASSLANWAEDNEKLFF
DNA: TGCGCCAGCAGCCTTGCAAATTGGGCGGAAGATAATGAAAAACTGTTTTTT

size: few
J: TRBJ2-1
D: NA
V: TRBV15
CDR3: CATSRDQGSYNEQFF
DNA: TGTGCCACCAGCAGAGATCAGGGCTCCTACAATGAGCAGTTCTTC

size: NA
J: TRBJ2-7
D: NA
V: TRBV11-2
CDR3: CTSSADRGGTYEQYF
DNA: TGTACCAGCAGCGCGGACCGTGGGGGTACCTACGAGCAGTACTTC

size: few
J: TRBJ1-2
D: TRBD1
V: TRBV5-5
CDR3: CASSPGQLDYGYTF
DNA: TGTGCCAGCAGCCCGGGACAGTTGGACTATGGCTACACCTTC

size: NA
J: TRBJ2-5
D: TRBD1
V: TRBV7-2
CDR3: CASSLSRTGGETKYF
DNA: TGTGCCAGCAGCTTATCAAGGACAGGAGGAGAGACCAAGTACTTC

size: NA
J: TRBJ2-1
D: TRBD1
V: TRBV20-1
CDR3: CSARDVGQYNEQFF
DNA: TGCAGTGCTAGAGATGTGGGACAGTATAATGAGCAGTTCTTC

size: once
J: TRBJ2-5
D: TRBD2
V: TRBV7-2
CDR3: CASSTRGTSGFREQYF
DNA: TGTGCCAGCAGCACCCGTGGGACTAGCGGATTTCGGGAGCAGTACTTC

size: few
J: TRBJ1-2
D: NA
V: TRBV11-2
CDR3: CASSLEEGEDYGYTF
DNA: TGTGCCAGCAGCTTAGAGGAAGGGGAGGACTATGGCTACACCTTC

size: NA
J: TRBJ2-1
D: TRBD2
V: TRBV5-1
CDR3: CASKIGGSYEQFF
DNA: TGCGCCTCGAAGATTGGCGGGAGCTATGAGCAGTTCTTC

size: NA
J: TRBJ2-7
D: TRBD2
V: TRBV7-9
CDR3: CASSRRLADSYEQYF
DNA: TGTGCCAGCAGCAGGAGACTAGCGGACTCCTACGAGCAGTACTTC

size: NA
J: TRBJ2-1
D: TRBD2
V: TRBV4-1
CDR3: CASSQAPSGGAQNEQFF
DNA: TGCGCCAGCAGCCAAGCACCAAGCGGGGGGGCCCAGAATGAGCAGTTCTTC

size: NA
J: TRBJ1-5
D: NA
V: TRBV20-1
CDR3: CSASTQYSNQPQHF
DNA: TGCAGTGCTAGTACTCAGTATAGCAATCAGCCCCAGCATTTT

size: few
J: TRBJ2-3
D: TRBD2
V: TRBV12-3/TRBV12-4
CDR3: CASRQGAGGPDTQYF
DNA: TGTGCCAGCAGACAAGGTGCGGGGGGGCCTGATACGCAGTATTTT

size: NA
J: TRBJ2-7
D: NA
V: TRBV15
CDR3: CATSREARSYEQYF
DNA: TGTGCCACCAGCAGAGAAGCAAGGTCCTACGAGCAGTACTTC

size: NA
J: TRBJ1-2
D: TRBD1
V: TRBV5-1
CDR3: CASNSQQGTDGYTF
DNA: TGCGCCAGCAACTCTCAACAGGGGACCGATGGCTACACCTTC

size: NA
J: TRBJ1-6
D: TRBD1
V: TRBV6-7
CDR3: CASRDRDLSPLHF
DNA: TGTGCCAGCAGGGACAGGGATTTGTCACCCCTCCACTTT

size: NA
J: TRBJ2-7
D: NA
V: TRBV7-7
CDR3: CASSRPPGQTYEQYF
DNA: TGTGCTAGCAGCCGGCCGCCGGGGCAGACCTACGAGCAGTACTTC

size: NA
J: TRBJ1-5
D: NA
V: TRBV6-5
CDR3: CASSSHQRGGNSNQPQHF
DNA: TGTGCCAGCAGTTCCCACCAGAGGGGGGGCAATAGCAATCAGCCCCAGCATTTT

size: NA
J: TRBJ2-7
D: TRBD2
V: TRBV27
CDR3: CASSLSPRTSDAYEQYF
DNA: TGTGCCAGCAGTTTATCGCCCCGGACTAGCGATGCCTACGAGCAGTACTTC

size: few
J: TRBJ1-2
D: NA
V: TRBV7-9
CDR3: CASSLESGRLYGYTF
DNA: TGTGCCAGCAGCTTAGAGTCAGGGCGTCTCTATGGCTACACCTTC

size: few
J: TRBJ2-3
D: TRBD1
V: TRBV7-2
CDR3: CASSSWLRTGDTDTQYF
DNA: TGTGCCAGCAGCTCCTGGCTCAGAACAGGGGACACAGATACGCAGTATTTT

size: few
J: TRBJ2-1
D: NA
V: TRBV27
CDR3: CASSPGWVAYNEQFF
DNA: TGTGCCAGCAGCCCAGGTTGGGTCGCCTACAATGAGCAGTTCTTC

size: NA
J: TRBJ2-1
D: NA
V: TRBV7-6
CDR3: CASSSYGGSYNEQFF
DNA: TGTGCCAGCAGCTCCTACGGGGGATCCTACAATGAGCAGTTCTTC

size: NA
J: TRBJ1-2
D: TRBD1
V: TRBV6-5
CDR3: CASKDRHYGYTF
DNA: TGTGCCAGCAAGGACAGGCACTATGGCTACACCTTC

size: few
J: TRBJ2-5
D: NA
V: TRBV6-2/TRBV6-3
CDR3: CASSYLQAEQETQYF
DNA: TGTGCCAGCAGTTACCTGCAGGCCGAACAAGAGACCCAGTACTTC

size: many
J: TRBJ1-5
D: NA
V: TRBV20-1
CDR3: CSATTAYSNQPQHF
DNA: TGCAGTGCCACGACAGCCTATAGCAATCAGCCCCAGCATTTT

size: few
J: TRBJ2-1
D: NA
V: TRBV9
CDR3: CASSRSPPGSSYNEQFF
DNA: TGTGCCAGCAGCCGGTCCCCCCCGGGGAGCTCCTACAATGAGCAGTTCTTC

size: NA
J: TRBJ2-7
D: NA
V: TRBV5-6
CDR3: CASTLGGILTYNEQYF
DNA: TGTGCCAGCACCCTTGGAGGGATTCTAACCTACAATGAGCAGTACTTC

size: NA
J: TRBJ2-5
D: TRBD2
V: TRBV15
CDR3: CATSRLLSGGASETQYF
DNA: TGTGCCACCAGCAGATTACTTAGCGGGGGGGCGAGCGAGACCCAGTACTTC

size: once
J: TRBJ2-5
D: NA
V: TRBV5-6
CDR3: CASSLAGHQETQYF
DNA: TGTGCCAGCAGCTTGGCCGGGCACCAAGAGACCCAGTACTTC

size: many
J: TRBJ2-7
D: TRBD1
V: TRBV5-5
CDR3: CASSRLPGQGYEQYF
DNA: TGTGCCAGCAGCAGGCTTCCGGGACAGGGCTACGAGCAGTACTTC

size: few
J: TRBJ2-1
D: TRBD1
V: TRBV7-3
CDR3: CASSLEFTDRIYNEQFF
DNA: TGTGCCAGCAGCTTAGAATTCACGGACAGGATATACAATGAGCAGTTCTTC

size: few
J: TRBJ2-3
D: TRBD2
V: TRBV20-1
CDR3: CSARDPWTSGDTITDTQYF
DNA: TGCAGTGCTAGAGATCCCTGGACTAGCGGAGACACAATCACAGATACGCAGTATTTT

size: NA
J: TRBJ2-6
D: TRBD1
V: TRBV6-5
CDR3: CASNPGQTSGANVLTF
DNA: TGTGCCAGCAACCCGGGACAGACATCTGGGGCCAACGTCCTGACTTTC

size: few
J: TRBJ2-1
D: TRBD1
V: TRBV5-5
CDR3: CASSPPPGTGSHNEQFF
DNA: TGTGCCAGCAGTCCACCCCCGGGGACAGGGAGCCACAATGAGCAGTTCTTC

size: few
J: TRBJ2-1
D: TRBD1
V: TRBV11-1
CDR3: CASRAPGQVKDEQFF
DNA: TGTGCCAGCAGGGCACCGGGACAGGTTAAGGATGAGCAGTTCTTC

size: NA
J: TRBJ2-5
D: NA
V: TRBV20-1
CDR3: CSARDGPARSQETQYF
DNA: TGCAGTGCTAGAGATGGTCCGGCCAGAAGCCAAGAGACCCAGTACTTC

size: NA
J: TRBJ2-5
D: NA
V: TRBV6-7
CDR3: CASNLRGAVQETQYF
DNA: TGTGCCAGCAACCTCAGGGGGGCAGTGCAAGAGACCCAGTACTTC

size: NA
J: TRBJ1-2
D: NA
V: TRBV5-1
CDR3: CASSEGHYNYGYTF
DNA: TGCGCCAGCAGCGAGGGACACTATAACTATGGCTACACCTTC

size: NA
J: TRBJ2-1
D: TRBD2
V: TRBV6-2/TRBV6-3
CDR3: CASSQHASGGTFF
DNA: TGTGCCAGCAGTCAACATGCTAGCGGGGGGACGTTCTTC

size: once
J: TRBJ1-1
D: TRBD1
V: TRBV3-1
CDR3: CASSLSQGAGDTEAFF
DNA: TGTGCCAGCAGCCTATCACAGGGGGCCGGGGACACTGAAGCTTTCTTT

size: NA
J: TRBJ2-7
D: TRBD2
V: TRBV4-3
CDR3: CASSHNPRTSGGVTYNEQYF
DNA: TGCGCCAGCAGCCATAATCCCCGGACTAGCGGGGGGGTTACCTACAATGAGCAGTACTTC